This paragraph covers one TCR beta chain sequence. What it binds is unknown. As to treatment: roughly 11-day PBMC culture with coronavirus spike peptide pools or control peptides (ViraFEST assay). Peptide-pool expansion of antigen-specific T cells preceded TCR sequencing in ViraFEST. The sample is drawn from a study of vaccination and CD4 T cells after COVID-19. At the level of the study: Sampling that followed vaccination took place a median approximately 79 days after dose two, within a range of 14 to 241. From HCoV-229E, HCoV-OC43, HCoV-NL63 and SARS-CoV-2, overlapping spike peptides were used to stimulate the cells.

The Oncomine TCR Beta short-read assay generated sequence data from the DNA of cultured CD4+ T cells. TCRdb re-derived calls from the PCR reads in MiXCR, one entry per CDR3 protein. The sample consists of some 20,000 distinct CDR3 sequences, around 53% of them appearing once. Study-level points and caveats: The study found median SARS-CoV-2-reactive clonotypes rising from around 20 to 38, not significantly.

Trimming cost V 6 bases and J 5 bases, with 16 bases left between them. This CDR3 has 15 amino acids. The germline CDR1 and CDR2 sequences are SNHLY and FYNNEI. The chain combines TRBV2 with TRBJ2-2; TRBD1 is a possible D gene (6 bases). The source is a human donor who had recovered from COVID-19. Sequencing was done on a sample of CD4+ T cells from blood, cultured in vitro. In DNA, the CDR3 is TGTGCCAGCAGGGTGGGCCAGGGGTGGACCGGGGAGCTGTTTTTT. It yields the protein CASRVGQGWTGELFF.